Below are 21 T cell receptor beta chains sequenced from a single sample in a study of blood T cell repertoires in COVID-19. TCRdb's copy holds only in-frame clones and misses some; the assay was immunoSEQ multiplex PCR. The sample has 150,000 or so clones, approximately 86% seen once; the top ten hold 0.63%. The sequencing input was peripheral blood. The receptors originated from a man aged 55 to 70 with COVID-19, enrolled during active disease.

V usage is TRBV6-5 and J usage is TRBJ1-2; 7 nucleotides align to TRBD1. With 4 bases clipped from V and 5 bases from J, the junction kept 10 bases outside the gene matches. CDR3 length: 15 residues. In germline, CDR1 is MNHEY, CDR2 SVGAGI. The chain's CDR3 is CASSSTGTALYGYTF. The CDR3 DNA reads TGTGCCAGCAGTTCGACCGGGACAGCTCTTTATGGCTACACCTTC.

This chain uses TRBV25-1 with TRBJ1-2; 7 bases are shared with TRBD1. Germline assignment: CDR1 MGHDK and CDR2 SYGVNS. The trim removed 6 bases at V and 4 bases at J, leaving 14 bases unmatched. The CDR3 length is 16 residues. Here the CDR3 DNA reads TGTGCCAGCAGCCCTAGCCGGACAGGAACTTTCTATGGCTACACCTTC. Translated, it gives CASSPSRTGTFYGYTF.

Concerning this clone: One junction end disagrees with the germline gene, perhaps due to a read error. CDR3 coding DNA: TGTGCCAGCAGTCCACGACAGGGAAAGTCTATCTTT. It is translated as CASSPRQGKSIF. The rearrangement uses TRBV6-5 and TRBJ1-4, with 7 bases lining up with TRBD1. Germline CDR1 reads MNHEY; CDR2 reads SVGAGI. The CDR3 contains 12 residues.

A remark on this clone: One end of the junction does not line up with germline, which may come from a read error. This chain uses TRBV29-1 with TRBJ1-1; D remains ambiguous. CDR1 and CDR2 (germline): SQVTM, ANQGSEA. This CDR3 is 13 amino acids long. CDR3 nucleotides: TGCAGCGTTCAAGAATTGTCTATAAGTATCGCTTTCTTT. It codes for CSVQELSISIAFF.

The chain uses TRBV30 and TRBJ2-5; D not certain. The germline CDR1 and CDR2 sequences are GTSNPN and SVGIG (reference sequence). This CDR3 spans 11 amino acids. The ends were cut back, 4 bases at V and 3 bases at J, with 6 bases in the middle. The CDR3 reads CAWTLKETQYF. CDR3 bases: TGTGCCTGGACTTTAAAAGAGACCCAGTACTTC.

The CDR3 DNA reads TGCGCCAGCAGCCTCGGACAGGGAGAGTCACCCCTCCACTTT. This gives the protein CASSLGQGESPLHF. The chain couples TRBV5-1 to TRBJ1-6; TRBD1 matches 8 bases. The junction had 7 bases not matched to a gene; V was cut back by 4 bases and J by 10 bases. Looked up from germline, CDR1 is SGHRS and CDR2 is YFSETQ. The CDR3 has 14 amino acids.

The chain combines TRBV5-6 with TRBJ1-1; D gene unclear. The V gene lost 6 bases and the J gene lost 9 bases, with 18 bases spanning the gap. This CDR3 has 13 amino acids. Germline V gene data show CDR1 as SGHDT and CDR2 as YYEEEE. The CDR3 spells CASTLGTGSKAFF. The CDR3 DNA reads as TGTGCCAGCACCCTTGGCACGGGGAGTAAAGCTTTCTTT.

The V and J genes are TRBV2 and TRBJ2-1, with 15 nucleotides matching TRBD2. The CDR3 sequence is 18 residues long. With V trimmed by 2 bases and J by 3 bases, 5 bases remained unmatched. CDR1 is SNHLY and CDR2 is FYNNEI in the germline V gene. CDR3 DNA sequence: TGTGCCAGCAGTGAATGGGGACTAGCGGGGGGTATCTACAATGAGCAGTTCTTC. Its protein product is CASSEWGLAGGIYNEQFF.

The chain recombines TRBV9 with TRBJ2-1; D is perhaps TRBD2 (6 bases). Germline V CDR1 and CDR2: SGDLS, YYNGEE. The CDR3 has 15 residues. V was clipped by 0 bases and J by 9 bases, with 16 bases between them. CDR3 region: CASSVGPRGPGEQFF. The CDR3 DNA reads TGTGCCAGCAGCGTAGGCCCGCGGGGCCCAGGTGAGCAGTTCTTC.

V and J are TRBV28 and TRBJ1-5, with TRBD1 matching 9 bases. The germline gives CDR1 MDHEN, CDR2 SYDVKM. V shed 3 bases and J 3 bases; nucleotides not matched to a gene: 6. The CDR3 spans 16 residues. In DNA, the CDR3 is TGTGCCAGCAGTTTTTTACAGGGGGCGCCCAATCAGCCCCAGCATTTT. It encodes CASSFLQGAPNQPQHF.

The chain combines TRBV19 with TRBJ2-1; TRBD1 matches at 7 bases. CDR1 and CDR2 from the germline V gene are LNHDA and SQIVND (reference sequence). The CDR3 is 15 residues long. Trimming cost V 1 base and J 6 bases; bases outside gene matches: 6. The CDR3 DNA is TGTGCCAGTAGTATAGGGGACAGATTACGCAATGAGCAGTTCTTC. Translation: CASSIGDRLRNEQFF.

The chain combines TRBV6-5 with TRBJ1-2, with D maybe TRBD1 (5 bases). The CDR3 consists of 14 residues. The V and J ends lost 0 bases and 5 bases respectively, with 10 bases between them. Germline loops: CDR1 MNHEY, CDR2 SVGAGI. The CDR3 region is CASSYSAGQYGYTF. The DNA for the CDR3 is TGTGCCAGCAGTTACTCGGCAGGGCAGTATGGCTACACCTTC.

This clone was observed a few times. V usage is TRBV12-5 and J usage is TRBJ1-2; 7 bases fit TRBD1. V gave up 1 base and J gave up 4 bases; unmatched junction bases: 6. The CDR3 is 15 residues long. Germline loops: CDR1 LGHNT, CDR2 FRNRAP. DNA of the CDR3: TGTGCTAGTGGTTTGGGGGACAGTCAGACCTATGGCTACACCTTC. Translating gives CASGLGDSQTYGYTF.

CDR3 bases: TGTGCCAGCAGCCGCGGACAGGGGGGGTACTACGAGCAGTACTTC. It specifies CASSRGQGGYYEQYF. This chain connects TRBV7-2 to TRBJ2-7; 10 nucleotides match TRBD1. The CDR3 spans 15 residues. CDR1 is SGHTA and CDR2 is FQGNSA in the germline V gene. V was pared by 5 bases and J by 3 bases, with 7 bases of the junction left unmatched.

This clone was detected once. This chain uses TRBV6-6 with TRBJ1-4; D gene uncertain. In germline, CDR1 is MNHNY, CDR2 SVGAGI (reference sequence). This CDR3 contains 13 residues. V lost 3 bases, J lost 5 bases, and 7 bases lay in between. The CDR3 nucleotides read TGTGCCAGCAGTTATCCGGGGAATGAAAAACTGTTTTTT. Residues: CASSYPGNEKLFF.

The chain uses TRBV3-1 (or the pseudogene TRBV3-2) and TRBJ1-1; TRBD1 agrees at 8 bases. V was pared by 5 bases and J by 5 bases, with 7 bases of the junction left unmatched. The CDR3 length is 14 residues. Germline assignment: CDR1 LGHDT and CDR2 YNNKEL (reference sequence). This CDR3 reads CASSVPGQVTEAFF. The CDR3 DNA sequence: TGTGCCAGCAGCGTTCCGGGACAGGTAACTGAAGCTTTCTTT.

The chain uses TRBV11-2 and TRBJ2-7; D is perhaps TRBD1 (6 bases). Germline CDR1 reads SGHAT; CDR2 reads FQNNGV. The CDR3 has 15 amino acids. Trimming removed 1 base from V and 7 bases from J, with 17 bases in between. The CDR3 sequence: CASSLAWTARTEQYF. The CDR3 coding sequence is TGTGCCAGCAGCTTAGCTTGGACAGCCCGTACGGAGCAGTACTTC.

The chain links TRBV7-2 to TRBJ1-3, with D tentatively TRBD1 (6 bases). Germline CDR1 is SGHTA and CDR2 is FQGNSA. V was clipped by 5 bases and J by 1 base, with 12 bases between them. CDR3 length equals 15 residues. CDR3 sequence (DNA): TGTGCCAGCAGCGAGGGGGGGGCTTCTGGAAACACCATATATTTT. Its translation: CASSEGGASGNTIYF.

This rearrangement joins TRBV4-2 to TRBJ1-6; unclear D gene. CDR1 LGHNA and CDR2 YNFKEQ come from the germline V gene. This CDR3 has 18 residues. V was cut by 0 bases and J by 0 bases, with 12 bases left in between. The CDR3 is CASSQEFQASSYNSPLHF. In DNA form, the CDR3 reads TGTGCCAGCAGCCAAGAATTTCAGGCGAGCTCCTATAATTCACCCCTCCACTTT.

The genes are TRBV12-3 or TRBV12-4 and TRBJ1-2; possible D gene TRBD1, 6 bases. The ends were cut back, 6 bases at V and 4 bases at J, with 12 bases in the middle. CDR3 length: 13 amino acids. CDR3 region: CASSLGQSYGYTF. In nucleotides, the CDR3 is TGTGCCAGCAGCTTGGGACAAAGCTATGGCTACACCTTC.

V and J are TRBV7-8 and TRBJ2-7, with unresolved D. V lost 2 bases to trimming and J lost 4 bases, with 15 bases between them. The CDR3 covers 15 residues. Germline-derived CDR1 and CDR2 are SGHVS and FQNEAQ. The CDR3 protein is CASSLLVAGGYEQYF. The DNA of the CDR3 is TGTGCCAGCAGCTTATTAGTAGCTGGTGGGTACGAGCAGTACTTC. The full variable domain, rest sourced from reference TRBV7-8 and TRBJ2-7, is GAGVSQSPRYKVAKRGQDVALRCDPISGHVSLFWYQQALGQGPEFLTYFQNEAQLDKSGLPSDRFFAERPEGSVSTLKIQRTQQEDSAVYLCASSLLVAGGYEQYFGPGTRLTVT.